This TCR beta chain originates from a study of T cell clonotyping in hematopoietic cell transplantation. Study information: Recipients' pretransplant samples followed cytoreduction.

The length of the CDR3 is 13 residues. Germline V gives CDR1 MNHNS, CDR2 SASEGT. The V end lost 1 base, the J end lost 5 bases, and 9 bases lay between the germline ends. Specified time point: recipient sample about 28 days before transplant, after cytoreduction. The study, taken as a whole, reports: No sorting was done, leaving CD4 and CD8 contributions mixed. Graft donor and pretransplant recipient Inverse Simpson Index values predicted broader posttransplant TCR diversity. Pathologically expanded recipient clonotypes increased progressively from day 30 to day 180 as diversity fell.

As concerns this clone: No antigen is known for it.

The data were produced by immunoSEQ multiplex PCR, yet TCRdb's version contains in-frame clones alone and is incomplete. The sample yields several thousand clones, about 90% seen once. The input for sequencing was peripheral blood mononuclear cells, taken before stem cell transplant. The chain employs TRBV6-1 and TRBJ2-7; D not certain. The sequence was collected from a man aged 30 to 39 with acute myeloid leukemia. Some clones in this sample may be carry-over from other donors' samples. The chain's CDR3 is CASSEEEHHEQYF. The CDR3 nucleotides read TGTGCCAGCAGTGAAGAAGAGCACCACGAGCAGTACTTC.